Reported below is one T cell receptor (beta chain). The sample originates from a study of early T cells in non-severe SARS-CoV-2 infection. Individual cDNA molecules were tagged with unique molecular identifiers. One entry per CDR3 protein, called by TCRdb with MiXCR from the 5' RACE reads. This table has over 100,000 distinct CDR3 sequences, about an eighth appearing once. The CDR3 is 14 amino acids. V lost 2 bases and J lost 7; bases outside the gene matches: 5. Germline CDR1 is SGHDN and CDR2 is FVKESK. Sequencing input: whole blood. V and J are TRBV14 and TRBJ2-3; 8 nucleotides line up with TRBD1. This TCR derives from an adult who was a healthcare worker with PCR-confirmed SARS-CoV-2 infection or an uninfected control (not recorded which). The CDR3 coding sequence is TGTGCCAGCAGCCAATTTTACAGGGGGAATACGCAGTATTTT. Its protein product is CASSQFYRGNTQYF.